These 25 T cell receptor beta chains came from one sample sequenced in a study of human T cells and chemical hapten exposure. Time point meaning: pre-sensitization, week 0. Treatment: therapeutic diphenylcyclopropenone sensitization with weekly scalp DPC. TCRdb reprocessed the RACE reads with MiXCR, giving one entry per CDR3 protein. The sample includes under 400,000 distinct CDR3 sequences, 4% to 6% of them seen just once. The sequencing used whole blood, collected in connection with sensitization to the hapten diphenylcyclopropenone (DPC). The source of these receptors is a woman between 45 and 65 years old with alopecia areata. Some clones in this sample may be carry-over from other donors' samples.

In its sample, this clonotype was seen many times. The V call is TRBV3-1, the J call TRBJ2-7; D could derive from TRBD1 or TRBD2 (5 bases each). Germline CDR1 is LGHDT and CDR2 is YNNKEL (reference sequence). The CDR3 is made up of 14 amino acids. The ends were cut back, 3 bases at V and 0 bases at J, with 9 bases in the middle. The CDR3 protein is CASSHSGSSYEQYF. For the CDR3, the DNA is TGTGCCAGCAGCCACTCAGGGAGCTCCTACGAGCAGTACTTC.

This clonotype was seen only a few times. This chain uses TRBV12-3 or TRBV12-4 with TRBJ1-1, with D possibly matching TRBD1 (6 bases). V was shortened by 8 bases and J by 7 bases, with 17 bases between the two germline ends. The CDR3 is 13 residues long. The CDR3 spells CASRGGQQFEAFF. The CDR3 DNA is TGTGCCAGCCGGGGGGGCCAACAATTTGAAGCTTTCTTT.

This clonotype showed up many times. The chain uses TRBV7-6 and TRBJ2-3; 7 bases map to TRBD2. Trimming removed 6 bases from V and 0 bases from J; junction bases left unmatched: 6. The germline CDR1 and CDR2 sequences are SGHVS and FNYEAQ. This CDR3 contains 15 residues. CDR3 nucleotide sequence: TGTGCCAGCAGGCCTGGGACTACCAGCACAGATACGCAGTATTTT. Translating gives CASRPGTTSTDTQYF. The full variable domain, rest sourced from reference TRBV7-6 and TRBJ2-3, is GAGVSQSPRYKVTKRGQDVALRCDPISGHVSLYWYRQALGQGPEFLTYFNYEAQQDKSGLPNDRFSAERPEGSISTLTIQRTEQRDSAMYRCASRPGTTSTDTQYFGPGTRLTVL.

This clonotype was seen at least ten times. The V call is TRBV7-9, the J call TRBJ2-5, with TRBD2 matching over 8 bases. Per the germline V gene, CDR1 is SEHNR and CDR2 is FQNEAQ (reference sequence). Losses at the gene ends were 11 bases for V and 1 base for J; bases not matched to a gene: 9. The length of the CDR3 is 14 residues. The CDR3 DNA reads as TGTGCCGTTAGCCCCAGCGGGAGCCAAGAGACCCAGTACTTC. The encoded protein is CAVSPSGSQETQYF.

The J gene is TRBJ1-1, the V gene TRBV5-5, with D uncertain. Germline assignment: CDR1 SGHKS and CDR2 YYEKEE (reference sequence). CDR3 size: 15 residues. V lost 0 bases and J 3 bases, leaving 12 bases between the germline ends. The CDR3 sequence is CASSLDSNRYTEAFF. The DNA of the CDR3 is TGTGCCAGCAGCTTGGATTCCAATCGATACACTGAAGCTTTCTTT.

The CDR3 sequence: CASSGTNTGELFF. CDR3 nucleotides: TGTGCCAGCAGTGGGACAAACACCGGGGAGCTGTTTTTT. The chain recombines TRBV6-1 with TRBJ2-2; the D gene is possibly TRBD1 (5 bases). This CDR3 has 13 amino acids. Germline CDR1 MNHNS, CDR2 SASEGT. V lost 4 bases and J lost 2, with 5 bases in between.

This chain uses TRBV29-1 with TRBJ2-5; either TRBD1 or TRBD2 may fit D (5 bases each). CDR3 length: 13 amino acids. With 7 bases removed from V and 5 bases from J, the gap between germline ends came to 17 bases. CDR1 and CDR2 (germline): SQVTM, ANQGSEA. CDR3 loop: CSATGRTLETQYF. In nucleotides, the CDR3 is TGCAGCGCCACGGGACGGACGTTGGAGACCCAGTACTTC.

This clonotype occurred many times. The chain is built from TRBV5-1 and TRBJ2-2; D is possibly TRBD1 or TRBD2 (5 bases each). Between the trimmed V and J ends, which lost 0 bases and 4 bases, there was a span of 16 bases. This CDR3 is 17 amino acids long. The germline CDR1 and CDR2 sequences are SGHRS and YFSETQ. The CDR3 DNA reads TGCGCCAGCAGCTTGGGGTCCACCGGGACCTCCACCGGGGAGCTGTTTTTT. It specifies CASSLGSTGTSTGELFF.

This clonotype was found many times. This chain links TRBV7-9 with TRBJ2-1; possibly TRBD1 for D (5 bases). The CDR3 loop spans 12 amino acids. In germline, CDR1 is SEHNR, CDR2 FQNEAQ (reference sequence). Trimming left V 6 bases short and J 8 bases short, with 11 bases between. CDR3 in amino acids: CASRGLAYEQFF. The CDR3 DNA sequence: TGTGCCAGCAGGGGGCTGGCTTATGAGCAGTTCTTC.

Ten or more counts support this clonotype. The chain combines TRBV20-1 with TRBJ2-2; 8 bases are a match to TRBD2. The trim removed 0 bases at V and 0 bases at J, leaving 12 bases unmatched. The CDR3 spans 19 residues. Germline lookup yields CDR1 DFQATT and CDR2 SNEGSKA (reference sequence). The CDR3 coding sequence is TGCAGTGCTAGAGACCGAACCAGAACGGGACTAGCGAACACCGGGGAGCTGTTTTTT. Amino acids: CSARDRTRTGLANTGELFF.

This clonotype was counted at least ten times. The gene calls are TRBV7-2 and TRBJ1-1; D gene ambiguous. Germline loops: CDR1 SGHTA, CDR2 FQGNSA. V lost 4 bases and J lost 1, with 19 bases in between. This CDR3 contains 17 residues. The CDR3 DNA follows: TGTGCCAGCAGCTCCACACCTACAACAGTGGCGAACACTGAAGCTTTCTTT. It translates to CASSSTPTTVANTEAFF.

In this sample, this clonotype turned up many times. This rearrangement joins TRBV29-1 to TRBJ2-5, with a possible D match to TRBD1 (5 bases). This CDR3 is 12 amino acids long. CDR1 SQVTM and CDR2 ANQGSEA come from the germline V gene. With 7 bases removed from V and 5 bases from J, the gap between germline ends came to 14 bases. The CDR3 DNA is TGCAGCGCGCACAGGAACGAGGAGACCCAGTACTTC. It yields the protein CSAHRNEETQYF. The full variable domain, its missing parts supplied by reference TRBV29-1 and TRBJ2-5, is SAVISQKPSRDICQRGTSLTIQCQVDSQVTMMFWYRQQPGQSLTLIATANQGSEATYESGFVIDKFPISRPNLTFSTLTVSNMSPEDSSIYLCSAHRNEETQYFGPGTRLLVL.

The chain links TRBV24-1 to TRBJ2-1, with D possibly matching TRBD1 (5 bases). The CDR3 covers 14 residues. V was pared by 11 bases and J by 5 bases, with 18 bases between. Germline V gene lookup returns CDR1 KGHDR and CDR2 SFDVKD. CDR3 region: CASAPAQADNEQFF. The CDR3 DNA sequence: TGTGCCAGTGCCCCGGCACAGGCCGACAATGAGCAGTTCTTC.

This clonotype was picked up many times. The chain links TRBV29-1 to TRBJ1-1; D gene ambiguous. Trimming removed 0 bases at V and 4 bases at J, with 3 bases between. The germline V gene encodes CDR1 SQVTM and CDR2 ANQGSEA. CDR3 length equals 11 residues. The CDR3 sequence: CSVEESTEAFF. CDR3 bases: TGCAGCGTTGAAGAAAGCACTGAAGCTTTCTTT.

This clonotype occurred a few times. The chain joins TRBV23-1 to TRBJ2-5; TRBD1 is a possible D gene (5 bases). TRBV23-1 counts as an open reading frame of uncertain function. Trimming left V 3 bases short and J 0 bases short, with 20 bases between. This CDR3 comprises 18 residues. This CDR3 reads CASSHPDRTGSNQETQYF. Here the CDR3 DNA reads TGCGCCAGCAGTCATCCGGACCGAACAGGCAGCAACCAAGAGACCCAGTACTTC.

This clonotype appeared many times. V gene TRBV28 combines with J gene TRBJ1-2; TRBD1 matches 8 bases. Germline V CDR1 and CDR2: MDHEN, SYDVKM. CDR3 length: 15 residues. V lost 2 bases and J lost 4; bases outside the gene matches: 6. CDR3 nucleotide sequence: TGTGCCAGCAGTTTACCGACAGGGGCTCGCTATGGCTACACCTTC. It specifies CASSLPTGARYGYTF.

This clonotype was recorded a few times. This chain joins TRBV5-4 and TRBJ2-1; 10 bases are a match to TRBD1. Per germline, CDR1 SGHNT and CDR2 YYREEE (reference sequence). The CDR3 sequence is 15 residues long. Unmatched junction bases numbered 6, after V lost 0 bases and J lost 9 bases. The CDR3 loop is CASSLADRGPGEQFF. The CDR3 region has the DNA TGTGCCAGCAGCTTGGCCGACAGGGGGCCTGGTGAGCAGTTCTTC.

This clonotype was found a few times. The V call is TRBV28, the J call TRBJ2-5; 8 nucleotides agree with TRBD1. V trimming: 5 bases; J trimming: 3 bases; junction bases outside the gene matches: 5. This CDR3 has 14 amino acids. Germline V lookup: CDR1 MDHEN, CDR2 SYDVKM. The CDR3, as DNA: TGTGCCAGCAGTCCACAGGGGGGCGAAGAGACCCAGTACTTC. Translated, it gives CASSPQGGEETQYF.

This clonotype appeared a few times. This chain links TRBV7-2 with TRBJ1-1; TRBD1 might be the D (5 bases). The ends were cut back, 5 bases at V and 7 bases at J, with 11 bases in the middle. CDR3 size: 12 residues. Germline CDR1 is SGHTA and CDR2 is FQGNSA. DNA of the CDR3: TGTGCCAGCAGCAGGGACGGGTTTGAAGCTTTCTTT. Translating gives CASSRDGFEAFF.

This clonotype was found a few times. The rearrangement uses TRBV3-1 and TRBJ1-1, with 9 bases matching TRBD1. This CDR3 is built from 14 residues. V lost 3 bases to trimming and J lost 3 bases; unmatched junction nucleotides: 2. Germline V gene lookup returns CDR1 LGHDT and CDR2 YNNKEL (reference sequence). CDR3 bases: TGTGCCAGCAGCCAGGGACAGGGTCACACTGAAGCTTTCTTT. Translated: CASSQGQGHTEAFF. The variable domain in full, completed from reference TRBV3-1 and TRBJ1-1, reads DTAVSQTPKYLVTQMGNDKSIKCEQNLGHDTMYWYKQDSKKFLKIMFSYNNKELIINETVPNRFSPKSPDKAHLNLHINSLELGDSAVYFCASSQGQGHTEAFFGQGTRLTVV.

Many counts were recorded for this clonotype. The junction departs from the called germline gene at one end, perhaps through a read error. The chain joins TRBV28 to TRBJ2-1; the D gene is possibly TRBD1 (7 bases). Germline lookup yields CDR1 MDHEN and CDR2 SYDVKM. CDR3 length: 11 residues. Written as DNA, the CDR3 is TGTGCCAGCAGCAGGGGGGAACTCACAAACTTC. Translation: CASSRGELTNF.

This clonotype showed up many times. This chain uses TRBV2 with TRBJ2-2; perhaps TRBD2 as D (6 bases). The CDR3 runs to 13 residues. Deletions cut 5 bases from V and 3 bases from J, with 7 bases between. Per the germline V gene, CDR1 is SNHLY and CDR2 is FYNNEI. The CDR3: CASSRDYTGELFF. CDR3 coding DNA: TGTGCCAGCAGTCGGGACTACACCGGGGAGCTGTTTTTT. The full variable domain, with the rest looked up from reference TRBV2 and TRBJ2-2, is EPEVTQTPSHQVTQMGQEVILRCVPISNHLYFYWYRQILGQKVEFLVSFYNNEISEKSEIFDDQFSVERPDGSNFTLKIRSTKLEDSAMYFCASSRDYTGELFFGEGSRLTVL.

This rearrangement joins TRBV2 to TRBJ1-4, with a tentative D call TRBD1 (5 bases). The CDR3 spans 15 residues. V dropped 6 bases and J dropped 0 bases, with 11 bases sitting between them. Per the germline V gene, CDR1 is SNHLY and CDR2 is FYNNEI. The chain's CDR3 is CASRSGTPTNEKLFF. CDR3 DNA sequence: TGTGCCAGCAGATCCGGGACCCCAACTAATGAAAAACTGTTTTTT.

This clonotype was counted at least ten times. The rearrangement links TRBV20-1 to TRBJ2-7; D is possibly TRBD2 (6 bases). The CDR3 consists of 15 residues. Germline V gene data show CDR1 as DFQATT and CDR2 as SNEGSKA (reference sequence). V was cut by 6 bases and J by 3 bases, with 21 bases left in between. This CDR3 is CSAPPVSGTLYEQYF. The CDR3, as DNA: TGCAGTGCCCCTCCCGTATCCGGGACTCTCTACGAGCAGTACTTC.

This clonotype was observed many times. CDR3 coding DNA: TGTGCCAGCGGGGGTGGCCCCCAGCATTTT. Translation: CASGGGPQHF. The chain recombines TRBV12-3 or TRBV12-4 with TRBJ1-5; TRBD1 might be the D (5 bases). The CDR3 sequence is 10 residues long. Trimming pared 8 bases from V and 10 bases from J, leaving 9 bases between.